This T cell receptor beta chain was sequenced for a study of shared clonotypes between healthy human individuals. General observations from the study: When compared with the clonotypes that were shared by all four sorted-subset donors, the non-shared clonotypes turned out to have lower generation probabilities. Rarefaction analysis demonstrated incomplete sorted-subset sequencing notwithstanding large depth.

Germline lookup yields CDR1 MDHEN and CDR2 SYDVKM. The ends lost 10 bases at V and 0 bases at J; junction bases unmatched: 13. The CDR3 totals 16 residues. Comment on this clone: As yet, its antigen is unknown.

CD45RO-negative, CCR7-positively selected cells formed the naive CD8 fraction, excluding terminally differentiated effector memory CD45RA+ cells. Method: immunoSEQ multiplex PCR; TCRdb's copy keeps in-frame clones and lacks some. This table holds roughly 550,000 clones, around 95% found once. The chain combines TRBV28 with TRBJ2-7; TRBD2 aligns across 9 bases. This receptor was taken from a woman aged 25-40 years in good health. The material sequenced was naive CD8+ T cells sorted from blood. CDR3 residues: CATPWVLAGNSYEQYF. In DNA form, the CDR3 reads TGTGCCACCCCTTGGGTCCTAGCGGGAAACTCCTACGAGCAGTACTTC.